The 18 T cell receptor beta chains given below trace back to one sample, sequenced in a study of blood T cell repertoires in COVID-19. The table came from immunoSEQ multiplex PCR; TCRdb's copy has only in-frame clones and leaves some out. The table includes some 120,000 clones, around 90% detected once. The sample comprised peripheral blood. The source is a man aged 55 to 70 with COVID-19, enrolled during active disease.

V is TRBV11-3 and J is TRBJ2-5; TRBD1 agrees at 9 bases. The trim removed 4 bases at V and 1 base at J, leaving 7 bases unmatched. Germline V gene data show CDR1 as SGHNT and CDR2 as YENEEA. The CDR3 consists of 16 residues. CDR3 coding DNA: TGTGCCAGCAGCTCGGGACAGGGTTTGGGCCAAGAGACCCAGTACTTC. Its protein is CASSSGQGLGQETQYF.

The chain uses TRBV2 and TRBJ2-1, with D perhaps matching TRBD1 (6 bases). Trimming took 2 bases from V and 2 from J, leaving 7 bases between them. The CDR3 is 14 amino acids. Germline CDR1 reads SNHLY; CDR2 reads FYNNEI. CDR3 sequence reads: CASSEWTAYNEQFF. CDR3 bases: TGTGCCAGCAGTGAATGGACAGCCTACAATGAGCAGTTCTTC. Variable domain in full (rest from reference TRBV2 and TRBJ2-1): EPEVTQTPSHQVTQMGQEVILRCVPISNHLYFYWYRQILGQKVEFLVSFYNNEISEKSEIFDDQFSVERPDGSNFTLKIRSTKLEDSAMYFCASSEWTAYNEQFFGPGTRLTVL.

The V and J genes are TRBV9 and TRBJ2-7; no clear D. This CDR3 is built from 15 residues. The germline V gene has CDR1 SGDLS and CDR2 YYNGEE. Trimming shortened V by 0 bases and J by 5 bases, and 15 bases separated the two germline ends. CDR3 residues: CASSVEPPLCHEQYF. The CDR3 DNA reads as TGTGCCAGCAGCGTAGAGCCCCCATTATGTCACGAGCAGTACTTC.

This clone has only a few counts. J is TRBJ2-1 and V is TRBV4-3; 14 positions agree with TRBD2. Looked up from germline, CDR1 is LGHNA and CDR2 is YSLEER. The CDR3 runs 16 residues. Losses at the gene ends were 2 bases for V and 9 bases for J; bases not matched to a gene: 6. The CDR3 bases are TGCGCCAGCAGCCAAAGGGGACTAGCGGGAGAAGGTGAGCAGTTCTTC. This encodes CASSQRGLAGEGEQFF.

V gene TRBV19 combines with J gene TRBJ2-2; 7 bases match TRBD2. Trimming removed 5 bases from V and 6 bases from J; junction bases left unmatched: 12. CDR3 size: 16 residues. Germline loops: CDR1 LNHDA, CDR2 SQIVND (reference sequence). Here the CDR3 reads CASSPGRGVTAGELFF. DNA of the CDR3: TGTGCCAGTAGTCCGGGACGGGGGGTAACGGCCGGGGAGCTGTTTTTT.

CDR3 amino acids: CASNGGQRNTEAFF. The CDR3, as DNA: TGTGCCAGCAATGGCGGACAGAGGAACACTGAAGCTTTCTTT. This rearrangement joins TRBV9 to TRBJ1-1; weak D call: TRBD1 (6 bases). V was clipped by 6 bases and J by 1 base, with 13 bases between them. The CDR3 totals 14 residues. Germline V gives CDR1 SGDLS, CDR2 YYNGEE.

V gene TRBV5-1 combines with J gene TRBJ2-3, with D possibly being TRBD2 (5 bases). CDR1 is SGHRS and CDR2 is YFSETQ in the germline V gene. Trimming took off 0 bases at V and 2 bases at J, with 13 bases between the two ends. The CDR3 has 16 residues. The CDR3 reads CASSLVRGDLTDTQYF. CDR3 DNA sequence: TGCGCCAGCAGCTTGGTACGGGGAGACCTCACAGATACGCAGTATTTT.

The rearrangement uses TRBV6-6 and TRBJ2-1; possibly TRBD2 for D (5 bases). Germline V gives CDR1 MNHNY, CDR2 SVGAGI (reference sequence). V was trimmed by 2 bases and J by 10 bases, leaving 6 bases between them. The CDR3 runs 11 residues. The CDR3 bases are TGTGCCAGCAGTTACCGGAGGGAGCAGTTCTTC. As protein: CASSYRREQFF.

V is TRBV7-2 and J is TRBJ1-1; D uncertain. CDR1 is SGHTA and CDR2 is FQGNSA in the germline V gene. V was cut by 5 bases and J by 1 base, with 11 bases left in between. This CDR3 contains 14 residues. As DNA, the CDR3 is TGTGCCAGCAGCCTAAATACAGAGAACACTGAAGCTTTCTTT. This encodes CASSLNTENTEAFF.

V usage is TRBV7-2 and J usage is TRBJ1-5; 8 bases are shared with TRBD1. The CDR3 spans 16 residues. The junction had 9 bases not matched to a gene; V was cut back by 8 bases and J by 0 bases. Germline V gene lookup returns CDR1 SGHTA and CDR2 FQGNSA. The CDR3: CASGKSGGVSNQPQHF. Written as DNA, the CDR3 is TGTGCCAGCGGAAAGTCAGGGGGCGTTAGCAATCAGCCCCAGCATTTT.

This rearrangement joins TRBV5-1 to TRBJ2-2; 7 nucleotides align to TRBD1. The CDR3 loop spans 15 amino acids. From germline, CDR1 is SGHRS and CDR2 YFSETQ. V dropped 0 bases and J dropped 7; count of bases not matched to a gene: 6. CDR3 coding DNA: TGCGCCAGCAGCTTGGAACAGGGGAGTAGCGGGGAGCTGTTTTTT. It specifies CASSLEQGSSGELFF.

For the CDR3, the DNA is TGTGCCAGCTCACTAGCGGGAGCACGCAATGAGCAGTTCTTC. Residues: CASSLAGARNEQFF. This rearrangement joins TRBV18 to TRBJ2-1; 9 bases line up with TRBD2. Germline V lookup: CDR1 KGHSH, CDR2 LQKENI. This CDR3 has 14 amino acids. V dropped 4 bases and J dropped 6; count of bases not matched to a gene: 4.

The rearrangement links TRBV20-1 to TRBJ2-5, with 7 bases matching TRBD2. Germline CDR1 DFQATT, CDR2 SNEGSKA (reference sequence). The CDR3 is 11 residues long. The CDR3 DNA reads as TGCAGCCCCGGGGGGATAGAGACCCAGTACTTC. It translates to CSPGGIETQYF.

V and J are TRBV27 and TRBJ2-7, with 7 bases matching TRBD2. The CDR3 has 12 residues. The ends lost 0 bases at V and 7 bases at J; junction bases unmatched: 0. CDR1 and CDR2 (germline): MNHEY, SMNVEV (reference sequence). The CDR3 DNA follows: TGTGCCAGCAGTTTATCGGGGGGGGAGCAGTACTTC. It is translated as CASSLSGGEQYF.

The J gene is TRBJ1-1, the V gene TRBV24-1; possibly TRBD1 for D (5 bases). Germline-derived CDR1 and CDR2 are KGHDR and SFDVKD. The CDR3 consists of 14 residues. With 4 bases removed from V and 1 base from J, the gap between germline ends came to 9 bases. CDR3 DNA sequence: TGTGCCACCAGTGACCGCGACAGGAACACTGAAGCTTTCTTT. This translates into CATSDRDRNTEAFF.

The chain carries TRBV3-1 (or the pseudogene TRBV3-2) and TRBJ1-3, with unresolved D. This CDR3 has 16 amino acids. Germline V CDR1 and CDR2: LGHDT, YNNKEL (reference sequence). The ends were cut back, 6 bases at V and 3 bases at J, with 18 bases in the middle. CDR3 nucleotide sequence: TGTGCCAGCAGTCCGGACGGGGTTCAAATTGGAAACACCATATATTTT. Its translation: CASSPDGVQIGNTIYF.

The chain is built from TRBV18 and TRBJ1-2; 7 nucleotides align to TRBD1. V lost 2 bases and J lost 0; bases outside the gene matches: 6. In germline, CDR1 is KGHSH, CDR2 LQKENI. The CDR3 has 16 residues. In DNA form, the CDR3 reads TGTGCCAGCTCACCAGCCTTACAGGGGCCTAACTATGGCTACACCTTC. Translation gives CASSPALQGPNYGYTF. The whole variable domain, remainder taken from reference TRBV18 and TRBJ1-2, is NAGVMQNPRHLVRRRGQEARLRCSPMKGHSHVYWYRQLPEEGLKFMVYLQKENIIDESGMPKERFSAEFPKEGPSILRIQQVVRGDSAAYFCASSPALQGPNYGYTFGSGTRLTVV.

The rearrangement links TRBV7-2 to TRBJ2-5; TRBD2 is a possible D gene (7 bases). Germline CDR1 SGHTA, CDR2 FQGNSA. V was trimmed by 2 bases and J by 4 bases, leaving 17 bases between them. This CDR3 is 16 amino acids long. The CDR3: CASSLNPGGGGETQYF. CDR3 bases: TGTGCCAGCAGCTTAAATCCGGGAGGAGGGGGAGAGACCCAGTACTTC.